The 21 T cell receptor beta chains reported below all come from one sample, sequenced in a study of early T cells in non-severe SARS-CoV-2 infection. TCRdb re-called the 5' RACE reads with MiXCR, one entry per CDR3 protein. The sample lists under 100,000 distinct CDR3 sequences, roughly 9.6% seen once, with 5.1% in the top ten. Sequencing was performed on whole blood. The receptors derive from an adult who was a healthcare worker with PCR-confirmed SARS-CoV-2 infection or an uninfected control (not recorded which).

This clonotype has ten or more counts. This chain connects TRBV11-2 to TRBJ2-1; 7 bases match TRBD2. The V segment lost 5 bases and the J segment 10 bases; nucleotides outside the gene matches: 8. CDR1 is SGHAT, CDR2 FQNNGV, per germline. This CDR3 region has 13 residues. CDR3 coding DNA: TGTGCCAGCAGCCCTAGGGCACTAGCGGAGCAGTTCTTC. Its protein product is CASSPRALAEQFF.

This clonotype was counted at least ten times. This chain links TRBV15 with TRBJ1-2; perhaps TRBD1 as D (5 bases). Germline assignment: CDR1 LNHNV and CDR2 YYDKDF (reference sequence). The CDR3 is made up of 11 amino acids. V gave up 1 base and J gave up 8 bases, with 5 bases separating them. CDR3 nucleotides: TGTGCCACCAGCAGAGGGGGCGGCTACACCTTC. This codes for CATSRGGGYTF.

This clonotype was counted a few times. V is TRBV20-1 and J is TRBJ1-1; D ambiguous. The ends were cut back, 4 bases at V and 0 bases at J, with 9 bases in the middle. The germline gives CDR1 DFQATT, CDR2 SNEGSKA (reference sequence). The CDR3 spans 13 residues. This CDR3 is CSAIGQVNTEAFF. CDR3 bases: TGCAGTGCTATCGGCCAAGTGAACACTGAAGCTTTCTTT.

In its sample, this clonotype was seen a few times. The chain joins TRBV3-1 to TRBJ1-2, with D unresolved. With 1 base removed from V and 2 bases from J, the gap between germline ends came to 5 bases. The germline gives CDR1 LGHDT, CDR2 YNNKEL (reference sequence). The CDR3 is made up of 13 amino acids. CDR3 protein: CASSQVENYGYTF. CDR3 bases: TGTGCCAGCAGCCAAGTGGAGAACTATGGCTACACCTTC.

The sample holds a few counts of this clonotype. V is TRBV5-1 and J is TRBJ1-1; tentatively, D is TRBD1 (5 bases). V was pared by 4 bases and J by 4 bases, with 14 bases between. This CDR3 is 14 amino acids long. Germline lookup yields CDR1 SGHRS and CDR2 YFSETQ. In nucleotides, the CDR3 is TGCGCCAGCAGCCCCACGGCAGGGACCACTGAAGCTTTCTTT. Translating it yields CASSPTAGTTEAFF.

Ten or more counts support this clonotype. The chain carries TRBV2 and TRBJ1-5; D remains ambiguous. This CDR3 is built from 15 residues. Germline CDR1 and CDR2: SNHLY and FYNNEI. The germline V and J ends were trimmed by 6 bases and 0 bases, with 12 bases remaining between them. The CDR3 DNA sequence: TGTGCCAGCAGCTACCAACAGATTAGCAATCAGCCCCAGCATTTT. Amino acid sequence: CASSYQQISNQPQHF.

This clonotype was observed a few times. The chain joins TRBV25-1 to TRBJ1-5; D ambiguous. The CDR3 consists of 13 residues. Germline V CDR1 and CDR2: MGHDK, SYGVNS. With 6 bases removed from V and 4 bases from J, the gap between germline ends came to 10 bases. The CDR3 DNA is TGTGCCAGCAGGGTTTGGGCGAATCAGCCCCAGCATTTT. Amino acid sequence: CASRVWANQPQHF.

This clonotype was observed many times. V and J are TRBV7-9 and TRBJ1-2; D gene ambiguous. This CDR3 contains 12 residues. Trimming removed 5 bases at V and 4 bases at J, with 8 bases between. Germline-derived CDR1 and CDR2 are SEHNR and FQNEAQ (reference sequence). The CDR3 spells CASSVGVYGYTF. CDR3 bases: TGTGCCAGCAGCGTGGGTGTCTATGGCTACACCTTC.

The chain employs TRBV29-1 and TRBJ1-3, with D possibly matching TRBD1 (5 bases). This CDR3 has 14 residues. The germline V gene has CDR1 SQVTM and CDR2 ANQGSEA. V was clipped by 6 bases and J by 1 base, with 13 bases between them. CDR3 in amino acids: CSVLPGPSGNTIYF. The CDR3 region has the DNA TGCAGCGTCCTCCCGGGACCGTCTGGAAACACCATATATTTT.

This clonotype showed up just a few times. V is TRBV5-1 and J is TRBJ1-2, with 12 bases fitting TRBD1. The V and J ends lost 1 base and 8 bases, in that order; junction bases with no gene match: 6. CDR3 length: 15 amino acids. CDR1 and CDR2 from the germline V gene are SGHRS and YFSETQ. CDR3 coding DNA: TGCGCCAGCAGCTTGCTGGGACAGGGGGCGGACGGCTACACCTTC. Its protein is CASSLLGQGADGYTF.

This clonotype was detected many times. The J gene is TRBJ2-1, the V gene TRBV21-1; TRBD2 is the table's D call, not checked against the DNA. TRBV21-1 is annotated as a pseudogene. This CDR3 is 18 amino acids long. The CDR3 DNA follows: TGTGCCAGCAGCAAAACGCGCCTACCTACCCTCTTGAACAATGAGCAGTTCTTC. It translates to CASSKTRLPTLLNNEQFF.

This clonotype appeared many times. The chain has TRBV7-2 and TRBJ1-1; D is unclear. Germline V gene lookup returns CDR1 SGHTA and CDR2 FQGNSA. This CDR3 is built from 15 residues. V was pared by 3 bases and J by 3 bases, with 14 bases between. The DNA of the CDR3 is TGTGCCAGCAGCTTGAGAAAATTGGGGTACACTGAAGCTTTCTTT. Amino acid sequence: CASSLRKLGYTEAFF.

The chain joins TRBV5-4 to TRBJ1-1; 8 bases agree with TRBD1. Germline V CDR1 and CDR2: SGHNT, YYREEE (reference sequence). The ends lost 4 bases at V and 1 base at J; junction bases unmatched: 3. The CDR3 has 14 residues. The CDR3 is CASSPDRENTEAFF. The CDR3 DNA follows: TGTGCCAGCAGCCCGGACAGGGAGAACACTGAAGCTTTCTTT. Full variable domain (remainder filled in from reference TRBV5-4 and TRBJ1-1): ETGVTQSPTHLIKTRGQQVTLRCSSQSGHNTVSWYQQALGQGPQFIFQYYREEENGRGNFPPRFSGLQFPNYSSELNVNALELDDSALYLCASSPDRENTEAFFGQGTRLTVV.

This clonotype was seen repeatedly, ten times or more. The chain combines TRBV6-6 with TRBJ1-4; D is unresolved. The V end lost 2 bases, the J end lost 4 bases, and 5 bases lay between the germline ends. CDR3 size: 13 residues. The V gene's germline CDR1 is MNHNY and CDR2 SVGAGI (reference sequence). This CDR3 is CASSYRGNEKLFF. CDR3 nucleotides: TGTGCCAGCAGTTACCGGGGTAATGAAAAACTGTTTTTT.

This clonotype was picked up many times. The chain recombines TRBV19 with TRBJ2-1; D may be TRBD1 (6 bases). The V gene lost 3 bases and the J gene lost 10 bases, with 19 bases spanning the gap. CDR1 LNHDA and CDR2 SQIVND come from the germline V gene (reference sequence). This CDR3 has 15 residues. This CDR3 is CASSMETGPPLEQFF. In nucleotides, the CDR3 is TGTGCCAGTAGTATGGAGACAGGACCCCCCCTCGAGCAGTTCTTC.

Points on this clonotype: Its ends do not fully match the called genes, so a read error is possible. This sequence joins TRBV27 and TRBJ1-5; D not certain. CDR3 length: 13 residues. CDR1 is MNHEY and CDR2 is SMNVEV in the germline V gene (reference sequence). CDR3 amino acids: CTSSYRYNQPQHF. The CDR3 region has the DNA TGTACCAGCAGTTACAGATACAATCAGCCCCAGCATTTT.

In this sample, this clonotype turned up a few times. This rearrangement joins TRBV18 to TRBJ1-5; TRBD1 aligns across 7 bases. The ends lost 3 bases at V and 3 bases at J; junction bases unmatched: 5. The CDR3 contains 15 residues. Germline CDR1 and CDR2: KGHSH and LQKENI. The CDR3 region is CASSPPGGVNQPQHF. The CDR3 DNA reads as TGTGCCAGCTCACCCCCAGGGGGAGTCAATCAGCCCCAGCATTTT. The full variable domain, its missing parts supplied by reference TRBV18 and TRBJ1-5, is NAGVMQNPRHLVRRRGQEARLRCSPMKGHSHVYWYRQLPEEGLKFMVYLQKENIIDESGMPKERFSAEFPKEGPSILRIQQVVRGDSAAYFCASSPPGGVNQPQHFGDGTRLSIL.

This clonotype was seen more than once but under ten times. This sequence joins TRBV7-3 and TRBJ1-6; no definite D call. Trimming took 4 bases from V and 4 from J, leaving 5 bases between them. The CDR3 is 13 residues long. The germline CDR1 and CDR2 sequences are SGHTA and FQGTGA. DNA for the CDR3: TGTGCCAGCAGCTCCCTTTATAATTCACCCCTCCACTTT. Translated, it gives CASSSLYNSPLHF. Together with reference TRBV7-3 and TRBJ1-6, the CDR3 gives the full variable domain: GAGVSQTPSNKVTEKGKYVELRCDPISGHTALYWYRQSLGQGPEFLIYFQGTGAADDSGLPNDRFFAVRPEGSVSTLKIQRTERGDSAVYLCASSSLYNSPLHFGNGTRLTVT.

The genes are TRBV6-5 and TRBJ2-3; tentative D call: TRBD1 (6 bases). This CDR3 comprises 17 residues. Germline-derived CDR1 and CDR2 are MNHEY and SVGAGI. Trimming took off 0 bases at V and 1 base at J, with 14 bases between the two ends. The CDR3 DNA reads TGTGCCAGCAGTTACTCTAGGGGGACATCTGGCACAGATACGCAGTATTTT. Translated, it gives CASSYSRGTSGTDTQYF.

This clonotype was seen a handful of times. The chain uses TRBV5-6 and TRBJ2-6, with 10 positions matching TRBD1. Germline trimming cut 4 bases from V and 4 bases from J; bases unmatched to any gene: 5. The CDR3 runs 16 residues. The germline CDR1 and CDR2 sequences are SGHDT and YYEEEE. The CDR3 sequence is CASSRDRGTGANVLTF. Here the CDR3 DNA reads TGTGCCAGCAGCCGGGACAGGGGAACCGGGGCCAACGTCCTGACTTTC.

This clonotype was seen only once. The chain recombines TRBV6-2 or TRBV6-3 with TRBJ2-7, with a weak D call TRBD1 (5 bases). The V gene lost 6 bases and the J gene lost 8 bases, with 14 bases spanning the gap. The germline gives CDR1 MNHEY, CDR2 SVGEGT. This CDR3 comprises 12 residues. CDR3 protein: CASSRDSLKQYF. The DNA of the CDR3 is TGTGCCAGCAGCCGTGACAGCTTAAAGCAGTACTTC.